This T cell receptor (beta chain) was recorded in a study of blood T cell repertoires in COVID-19. At the level of the study: Acute and convalescent COVID-19 samples came from the United States, Italy and Spain. PBMCs, B-cell-depleted T cells, or T cells were the source of the cDNA or gDNA that made up the material.

The CDR3 spans 14 residues. V lost 4 bases to trimming and J lost 4 bases; unmatched junction nucleotides: 5. Germline CDR1 MDHEN, CDR2 SYDVKM. Methods used by the authors: Amplification from reference gene primers served as the basis for estimated nucleated cell counts. Only in-frame clones appear in the TCRdb table, and some are missing; sequencing was by immunoSEQ multiplex PCR. V and J calls plus clone size are reproduced from that table; the DNA served to infer D and trimming. Of some 190,000 clones in the sample, 75% to 90% were seen once. The J gene is TRBJ1-2, the V gene TRBV28; 8 bases agree with TRBD1. Sequencing was carried out using peripheral blood. The TCR sequence derives from a woman aged 55-69 years with acute or convalescent COVID-19. CDR3 in DNA: TGTGCCAGCAGTTCGACAGGGGAGGTCTATGGCTACACCTTC. It encodes CASSSTGEVYGYTF.